The following is a T cell receptor (beta chain) sequence with its context. The sample belongs to a study of blood T cell repertoires in COVID-19. For the study at large: Samples came from the United States, Italy and Spain, spanning acute and convalescent COVID-19. From T cells, B-cell-depleted T cells, or PBMCs came the material, which was cDNA or gDNA.

Recruits, aged about 18 to 100 years, lived in 20 to 30 US areas. V was clipped by 2 bases and J by 7 bases; unmatched bases: 7. This CDR3 has 15 residues. Germline CDR1 and CDR2: MNHNY and SVGAGI (reference sequence). In the authors' workflow: For nucleated cells, counts were estimated from reference gene primer amplification. Data came from immunoSEQ multiplex PCR; TCRdb stores just in-frame clones and leaves some out. Clone size and V and J calls were adopted from that table, with D and trimming inferred from the DNA. The repertoire consists of 200,000 to 300,000 clones, with about 91% occurring once and the leading ten covering around 2.5%.

The chain carries TRBV6-6 and TRBJ2-3; 9 bases map to TRBD2. The sequenced material came from PBMCs or T cells enriched from blood (not recorded which). The TCR originated in a woman aged 40 to 55 with acute COVID-19. Here the CDR3 DNA reads TGTGCCAGCAGTTACGGTAAAACTAGCGGGTATACGCAGTATTTT. Translated, it gives CASSYGKTSGYTQYF.